Sequencing of this TCR beta chain was carried out in a study of T cells in localized non-small cell lung cancer. Sequenced by immunoSEQ multiplex PCR; TCRdb stores in-frame clones only, minus some. The sample shows 5,000 to 6,500 clones, about 43% of them seen only once. The CDR3 length is 15 residues. V shed 5 bases and J shed 9 bases, with 17 bases lying between them. Germline loops: CDR1 SGHNT, CDR2 YENEEA. This clone is labeled medium-sized. The V and J genes are TRBV11-3 and TRBJ1-6; a weak D match, TRBD1 (5 bases). The source was lung tumor tissue, collected before any cancer treatment. The source of this sequence is a woman aged 35 to 69 with stage II squamous cell lung carcinoma. The CDR3, as DNA: TGTGCCAGCAGCCCCCCAGATCGACAGCCTTCACCCCTCCACTTT. Its protein product is CASSPPDRQPSPLHF.